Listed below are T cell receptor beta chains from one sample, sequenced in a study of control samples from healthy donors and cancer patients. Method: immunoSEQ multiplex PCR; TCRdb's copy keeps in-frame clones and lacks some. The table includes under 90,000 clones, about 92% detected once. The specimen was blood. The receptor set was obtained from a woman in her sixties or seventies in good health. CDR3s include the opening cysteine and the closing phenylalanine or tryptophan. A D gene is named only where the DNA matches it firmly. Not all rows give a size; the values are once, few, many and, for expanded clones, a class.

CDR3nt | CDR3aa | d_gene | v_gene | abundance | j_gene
TGTGCCAGCAGCTTAACTCAGTACAATGAGCAGTTCTTC | CASSLTQYNEQFF | - | TRBV7-2 | - | TRBJ2-1
TGTGCCAGCAGCTTCCGGGACAGTAGCACAGATACGCAGTATTTT | CASSFRDSSTDTQYF | TRBD1 | TRBV7-9 | - | TRBJ2-3
TGTGCCACCAACCCCCGGGACAGGGTACTCTATGGCTACACCTTC | CATNPRDRVLYGYTF | TRBD1 | TRBV28 | - | TRBJ1-2
TGCGCCAGCAGCTCGGGACACCCCGGTCCAGAGACCCAGTACTTC | CASSSGHPGPETQYF | - | TRBV5-1 | few | TRBJ2-5
TGTGCCAGCCTTACCCTCGGCTCGAACACTGAAGCTTTCTTT | CASLTLGSNTEAFF | - | TRBV3-1/TRBV3-2 | - | TRBJ1-1
TGCGCCAGCAGCCCCGGTATGTCCGGGAGAAGGGAAAAACTGTTTTTT | CASSPGMSGRREKLFF | - | TRBV4-3 | - | TRBJ1-4
TGTGCCAGCAGCCCTCGACAGGGTATGAGCACCGGGGAGCTGTTTTTT | CASSPRQGMSTGELFF | TRBD1 | TRBV9 | - | TRBJ2-2
TGTGCCAGCAGGCCAGGCTTCTCTGGAAACACCATATATTTT | CASRPGFSGNTIYF | - | TRBV2 | - | TRBJ1-3
TGTGCCAGCAGCTTAGGACTAGACGTCTACGAGCAGTACTTC | CASSLGLDVYEQYF | - | TRBV7-9 | - | TRBJ2-7
TGTGCCTGGAGGCCGGGGCAGGGGTACTCTGGCTACACCTTC | CAWRPGQGYSGYTF | - | TRBV30 | - | TRBJ1-2
TGCGCCAGCAGCCAAGATCCAGGGGAAGGAGAGGGCTACACCTTC | CASSQDPGEGEGYTF | - | TRBV4-1 | - | TRBJ1-2
TGTGCCAGCAGCCAAGCGACTAGCGGGTTTCATGAGCAGTTCTTC | CASSQATSGFHEQFF | TRBD2 | TRBV3-1/TRBV3-2 | - | TRBJ2-1
TGTGCCAGCAGGCCTCAGGGGGCAGGGCAGCCCCAGCATTTT | CASRPQGAGQPQHF | TRBD1 | TRBV28 | - | TRBJ1-5
TGTGCCAGCAGCCTCGGGACACGGGGGGCTAACAATCAGCCCCAGCATTTT | CASSLGTRGANNQPQHF | - | TRBV4-2 | - | TRBJ1-5
TGTGCCAGCAGCCGGGGGCCAGAGACCCAGTACTTC | CASSRGPETQYF | - | TRBV7-9 | - | TRBJ2-5
TGTGCCAGCAGGCTCGGGGGGACCCTGCGATATAATTCACCCCTCCACTTT | CASRLGGTLRYNSPLHF | - | TRBV28 | - | TRBJ1-6
TGTGCCACCAGTGATTCCAAAAGGGGGGGGAGCAATCAGCCCCAGCATTTT | CATSDSKRGGSNQPQHF | - | TRBV24-1 | - | TRBJ1-5
TGTGCCACAAGGACTAGCGGGAGTAATAATGAGCAGTTCTTC | CATRTSGSNNEQFF | TRBD2 | TRBV10-3 | - | TRBJ2-1
TGTGCCAGCTCACTCCGGGACCGCGAAGAAAAACTGTTTTTT | CASSLRDREEKLFF | - | TRBV18 | - | TRBJ1-4
TGCGCCAGCAGCCAAGATGGCAGGACTAAAATGAACACTGAAGCTTTCTTT | CASSQDGRTKMNTEAFF | - | TRBV4-3 | - | TRBJ1-1
TGCGCCAGCAGCCCAGACAGTCAAGAGACCCAGTACTTC | CASSPDSQETQYF | - | TRBV5-1 | - | TRBJ2-5
TGTGCCAGCAGTTTAGGCCTCGGGGAAAAACTGTTTTTT | CASSLGLGEKLFF | - | TRBV28 | - | TRBJ1-4
TGTGCCAGCAGCCTGACGGTGAGCTCTGGAAACACCATATATTTT | CASSLTVSSGNTIYF | - | TRBV5-5 | - | TRBJ1-3
TGCGCCAGCAGCCAAGACAGGGGTGGCGGGGAGCTGTTTTTT | CASSQDRGGGELFF | - | TRBV4-1 | - | TRBJ2-2
TGTGCCAGCAGCTTATTTTATTCCTACAATGAGCAGTTCTTC | CASSLFYSYNEQFF | - | TRBV7-9 | - | TRBJ2-1
TGTGCCAGTAGTATTGGCCCGGGGGGGGGCAGATTCTACGAGCAGTACTTC | CASSIGPGGGRFYEQYF | TRBD2 | TRBV19 | - | TRBJ2-7
TGTGCCAGCGGGGGCGGGGCAGCGGGATATAATTCACCCCTCCACTTT | CASGGGAAGYNSPLHF | - | TRBV27 | - | TRBJ1-6
TGTGCCAGCAGTTCGCCAGGCGCTATCACCGGGGAGCTGTTTTTT | CASSSPGAITGELFF | - | TRBV6-2/TRBV6-3 | - | TRBJ2-2
TGTGCAAGTCGCTCCCGGACAGGGCCTAACACTGAAGCTTTCTTT | CASRSRTGPNTEAFF | - | TRBV12-2 | - | TRBJ1-1
TGTGCCAGCAGCGAAGTTAATTCACCCCTCCACTTT | CASSEVNSPLHF | - | TRBV25-1 | - | TRBJ1-6
TGTGCCAGCAGCCCTCAACTCGACAGCTACAATGAGCAGTTCTTC | CASSPQLDSYNEQFF | - | TRBV7-3 | - | TRBJ2-1
TGTGCCAGCAGTTTACAGTCGAACACTGAAGCTTTCTTT | CASSLQSNTEAFF | - | TRBV12-3/TRBV12-4 | - | TRBJ1-1
TGTGCCAGCAGTTCGCCAAGGGCCTTAGCCAAAAACATTCAGTACTTC | CASSSPRALAKNIQYF | - | TRBV28 | - | TRBJ2-4
TGTGCCAGCAGCCCTATAGCGGGGCCCTACGAGCAGTACTTC | CASSPIAGPYEQYF | TRBD2 | TRBV9 | - | TRBJ2-7
TGTGCCAGCAGCCAAGATCACTGGGGAGGCTATGGCTACACCTTC | CASSQDHWGGYGYTF | - | TRBV3-1/TRBV3-2 | - | TRBJ1-2
TGTGCCAGCAGCCCCCGGGACAGGGGATCAGATACGCAGTATTTT | CASSPRDRGSDTQYF | TRBD1 | TRBV7-9 | - | TRBJ2-3
TGCGCCAGCAGCTTAGAAGGGGTGGCTGGGGCCAACGTCCTGACTTTC | CASSLEGVAGANVLTF | - | TRBV5-1 | - | TRBJ2-6
TGTGCCAGCAGCTTAGGGGGACTAGCGGGAGCCGGGACAGATACGCAGTATTTT | CASSLGGLAGAGTDTQYF | TRBD2 | TRBV11-3 | once | TRBJ2-3
TGTGCCAGCAGTCGGGACAGTAGCACAGATACGCAGTATTTT | CASSRDSSTDTQYF | TRBD1 | TRBV2 | - | TRBJ2-3
TGTGCCAGTACTAAACGGGCCACCGGGGCGGTAAATTCACCCCTCCACTTT | CASTKRATGAVNSPLHF | - | TRBV19 | - | TRBJ1-6
TGTGCCAGCAGTTCCCGAGGTACAGATACGCAGTATTTT | CASSSRGTDTQYF | - | TRBV12-3/TRBV12-4 | few | TRBJ2-3
TGTGCCAGCAGCCAAGTTTGGGGGGAGACCCAGTACTTC | CASSQVWGETQYF | - | TRBV14 | - | TRBJ2-5
TGCGCCAGCAGCTTGGTTCCGAACACCGGGGAGCTGTTTTTT | CASSLVPNTGELFF | - | TRBV5-1 | - | TRBJ2-2
TGTGCCATCAGTGAGTCTACCAGGGGGATCTCTGAAGCTTTCTTT | CAISESTRGISEAFF | TRBD1 | TRBV10-3 | - | TRBJ1-1
TGTGCCAGCCAAGGACAGGGGGCGCGCACTGAAGCTTTCTTT | CASQGQGARTEAFF | TRBD1 | TRBV6-5 | - | TRBJ1-1